The clone carrying this TCR beta chain appeared a few times. TCRdb reprocessed the RT-PCR reads with MiXCR, giving one entry per CDR3 protein. The data show about 700,000 distinct CDR3 sequences, 12% to 15% seen once. The V gene's germline CDR1 is SGHTA and CDR2 FQGNSA. This CDR3 region has 17 residues. Trimming left V 4 bases short and J 3 bases short, with 22 bases between. The source material was memory CD4+ T cells from blood. This chain links TRBV7-2 with TRBJ2-7; possibly TRBD2 for D (5 bases). The source of this sequence is a female donor in good health, serving as a healthy control. The CDR3 here is CASSSLGAGYDYYEQYF. The CDR3 DNA reads as TGTGCCAGCAGCTCATTAGGTGCCGGCTACGACTACTACGAGCAGTACTTC.